This entry lists 20 T cell receptor beta chains sequenced from one sample in a study of shared clonotypes between healthy human individuals. Method: immunoSEQ multiplex PCR; TCRdb's copy keeps in-frame clones and lacks some. The sample holds 520,000 or so clones, less than 85% seen once. Sequenced material: PBMCs. The receptors were gathered from a woman aged 40 to 55 in good health. Some clones in this sample may be carry-over from other donors' samples.

The chain couples TRBV15 to TRBJ2-1; 12 bases map to TRBD2. CDR3 length: 15 amino acids. Looked up from germline, CDR1 is LNHNV and CDR2 is YYDKDF (reference sequence). Losses at the gene ends were 5 bases for V and 9 bases for J; bases not matched to a gene: 8. The CDR3 DNA reads TGTGCCACCAGCGCCCGGACTAGCGGGACCCTTGAGCAGTTCTTC. It encodes CATSARTSGTLEQFF. Together with reference TRBV15 and TRBJ2-1, the CDR3 gives the full variable domain: DAMVIQNPRYQVTQFGKPVTLSCSQTLNHNVMYWYQQKSSQAPKLLFHYYDKDFNNEADTPDNFQSRRPNTSFCFLDIRSPGLGDTAMYLCATSARTSGTLEQFFGPGTRLTVL.

V and J are TRBV30 and TRBJ2-3; 7 bases are a match to TRBD2. The V gene end was trimmed by 4 bases and the J gene end by 5 bases; junction bases not matched to a gene: 9. Looked up from germline, CDR1 is GTSNPN and CDR2 is SVGIG (reference sequence). CDR3 length equals 14 residues. The CDR3 loop reads CAWTGGLPGDTQYF. The CDR3 bases are TGTGCCTGGACCGGGGGACTACCGGGAGATACGCAGTATTTT.

The V and J genes are TRBV19 and TRBJ1-5; D remains unclear. V was clipped by 6 bases and J by 5 bases, with 17 bases between them. Germline CDR1 is LNHDA and CDR2 is SQIVND (reference sequence). This CDR3 comprises 15 residues. The DNA of the CDR3 is TGTGCCAGTAGCAATACGGAGGCAGGACATCAGCCCCAGCATTTT. Translating it yields CASSNTEAGHQPQHF.

This chain uses TRBV7-3 with TRBJ2-1; 7 positions match TRBD2. In germline, CDR1 is SGHTA, CDR2 FQGTGA. Losses at the gene ends were 5 bases for V and 8 bases for J; bases not matched to a gene: 9. The CDR3 runs 14 residues. The CDR3 region is CASSPTRGGHEQFF. CDR3 nucleotides: TGTGCCAGCAGCCCAACCCGGGGAGGGCATGAGCAGTTCTTC.

The chain carries TRBV6-5 and TRBJ2-3, with D perhaps matching TRBD2 (5 bases). Per germline, CDR1 MNHEY and CDR2 SVGAGI. The CDR3 consists of 13 residues. V was pared by 9 bases and J by 4 bases, with 14 bases between. The CDR3 DNA reads TGTGCCAGTGGCCGGTCGGAGGCAGATACGCAGTATTTT. Amino acid sequence: CASGRSEADTQYF.

This clone turned up a few times. Distinct nucleotide sequences in the sample also encode this CDR3. The gene calls are TRBV7-2 and TRBJ1-5; possibly TRBD1 for D (5 bases). V dropped 1 base and J dropped 7 bases, with 5 bases sitting between them. Germline assignment: CDR1 SGHTA and CDR2 FQGNSA. The CDR3 loop spans 12 amino acids. DNA for the CDR3: TGTGCCAGCAGCTTAGGGGACCAGCCCCAGCATTTT. This translates into CASSLGDQPQHF.

This rearrangement joins TRBV5-1 to TRBJ2-7; no definite D call. CDR1 and CDR2 from the germline V gene are SGHRS and YFSETQ. This CDR3 has 15 residues. V shed 0 bases and J shed 0 bases, with 10 bases lying between them. The CDR3 is CASSLAVFSSYEQYF. In DNA form, the CDR3 reads TGCGCCAGCAGCTTGGCCGTCTTCAGCTCCTACGAGCAGTACTTC.

The V gene is TRBV7-3, the J gene TRBJ2-3; 7 bases are a match to TRBD2. J lost 2 bases, V lost 2 bases, and 10 bases had no gene match. Per the germline V gene, CDR1 is SGHTA and CDR2 is FQGTGA. The CDR3 covers 17 residues. Written as DNA, the CDR3 is TGTGCCAGCAGCTTACTACTCGACGCGGGAGACACAGATACGCAGTATTTT. It yields the protein CASSLLLDAGDTDTQYF.

The chain employs TRBV11-2 and TRBJ2-6, with unresolved D. V shed 5 bases and J shed 0 bases, with 5 bases lying between them. The CDR3 runs 14 residues. Germline assignment: CDR1 SGHAT and CDR2 FQNNGV. CDR3 sequence: CASSPNSGANVLTF. DNA for the CDR3: TGTGCCAGCAGCCCAAACTCTGGGGCCAACGTCCTGACTTTC.

V and J are TRBV30 and TRBJ2-1; tentatively, D is TRBD1 or TRBD2 (5 bases each). Germline CDR1 and CDR2: GTSNPN and SVGIG (reference sequence). Trimming removed 0 bases from V and 4 bases from J, with 10 bases in between. The CDR3 sequence is 14 residues long. CDR3 amino acids: CAWSVSGRYNEQFF. The DNA of the CDR3 is TGTGCCTGGAGTGTGTCGGGGCGGTACAATGAGCAGTTCTTC.

Concerning this clone itself: With a far larger clone one base away, a read error is the likely cause. Within the sample, other DNA sequences also encode this same CDR3. The chain is built from TRBV7-8 and TRBJ1-1; D remains unclear. The germline V gene has CDR1 SGHVS and CDR2 FQNEAQ. Trimming stripped 1 base from V and 0 bases from J, with 3 bases between. CDR3 size: 13 residues. CDR3 coding DNA: TGTGCCAGCAGCTTAGACCTGAACACTGAAGCTTTCTTT. It yields the protein CASSLDLNTEAFF.

This clone appeared once. The V gene is TRBV5-5, the J gene TRBJ2-7, with D perhaps assigned TRBD1 or TRBD2 (5 bases each). The CDR3 runs to 15 residues. Trimming removed 1 base from V and 0 bases from J, with 11 bases in between. Germline V gives CDR1 SGHKS, CDR2 YYEKEE (reference sequence). The CDR3 DNA sequence: TGTGCCAGCAGCTTGAGACGGGGCAGCTCCTACGAGCAGTACTTC. Encoded protein: CASSLRRGSSYEQYF.

The V gene is TRBV6-4, the J gene TRBJ2-1; the match to TRBD2 covers 12 bases. The ends lost 3 bases at V and 3 bases at J; junction bases unmatched: 0. Germline CDR1 is MRHNA and CDR2 is SNTAGT. CDR3 length: 15 amino acids. The CDR3 reads CASSELAGGYNEQFF. The CDR3 region has the DNA TGTGCCAGCAGTGAACTAGCGGGAGGCTACAATGAGCAGTTCTTC.

The rearrangement links TRBV2 to TRBJ2-7, with TRBD1 matching over 8 bases. Germline V lookup: CDR1 SNHLY, CDR2 FYNNEI. With 6 bases clipped from V and 2 bases from J, the junction kept 3 bases outside the gene matches. The CDR3 has 13 amino acids. The CDR3 sequence: CASRMTGAYEQYF. For the CDR3, the DNA is TGTGCCAGCAGGATGACAGGGGCCTACGAGCAGTACTTC.

This clone was found a few times. The V call is TRBV5-1, the J call TRBJ2-7; D might be TRBD2 (6 bases). The CDR3 spans 14 residues. Looked up from germline, CDR1 is SGHRS and CDR2 is YFSETQ. Trimming left V 0 bases short and J 0 bases short, with 7 bases between. The CDR3 region is CASSLDGSSYEQYF. DNA for the CDR3: TGCGCCAGCAGCTTGGACGGGAGCTCCTACGAGCAGTACTTC.

The V call is TRBV7-2, the J call TRBJ2-2; 9 nucleotides match TRBD2. V was pared by 1 base and J by 5 bases, with 8 bases of the junction left unmatched. The CDR3 sequence is 17 residues long. The V gene's germline CDR1 is SGHTA and CDR2 FQGNSA. The CDR3 DNA is TGTGCCAGCAGCTTAGAGGTCGCGGGAGGGCCAACCGGGGAGCTGTTTTTT. Translating gives CASSLEVAGGPTGELFF.

The rearrangement links TRBV27 to TRBJ2-7; 7 nucleotides agree with TRBD1. V trimming: 3 bases; J trimming: 5 bases; junction bases outside the gene matches: 4. The CDR3 has 13 amino acids. CDR1 and CDR2 from the germline V gene are MNHEY and SMNVEV (reference sequence). CDR3 bases: TGTGCCAGCAGTTTGAGGGGGCGTAACGAGCAGTACTTC. This encodes CASSLRGRNEQYF.

This chain uses TRBV14 with TRBJ1-4; the D is unclear. Germline V lookup: CDR1 SGHDN, CDR2 FVKESK. Between the trimmed V and J ends, which lost 0 bases and 8 bases, there was a span of 10 bases. This CDR3 is built from 14 residues. This chain's CDR3 is CASSQDYGAEKLFF. CDR3 coding DNA: TGTGCCAGCAGCCAAGACTATGGAGCCGAAAAACTGTTTTTT. Drawing the rest from reference TRBV14 and TRBJ1-4, the complete variable domain is EAGVTQFPSHSVIEKGQTVTLRCDPISGHDNLYWYRRVMGKEIKFLLHFVKESKQDESGMPNNRFLAERTGGTYSTLKVQPAELEDSGVYFCASSQDYGAEKLFFGSGTQLSVL.

CDR3 in DNA: TGTGCCAGCAGGTGGGGGGGCTCCTACAATGAGCAGTTCTTC. It specifies CASRWGGSYNEQFF. The rearrangement links TRBV6-1 to TRBJ2-1; 7 positions match TRBD2. J lost 0 bases, V lost 6 bases, and 2 bases had no gene match. Germline values: CDR1 MNHNS, CDR2 SASEGT. This CDR3 is built from 14 residues.

This clone was detected a few times. The rearrangement joins TRBV7-2 to TRBJ2-2; D ambiguous. The ends were cut back, 5 bases at V and 1 base at J, with 8 bases in the middle. Germline CDR1 and CDR2: SGHTA and FQGNSA. The CDR3 spans 14 residues. CDR3 nucleotide sequence: TGTGCCAGCAGCATCTACCGGAACACCGGGGAGCTGTTTTTT. Amino acids: CASSIYRNTGELFF.